The clone carrying this T cell receptor (beta chain) was observed a few times. The target antigen is unknown. This CDR3 spans 13 amino acids. Per the germline V gene, CDR1 is MNHEY and CDR2 is SVGAGI. Trimming cost V 2 bases and J 8 bases, with 12 bases left between them. Across 18 months, stable Graves' hyperthyroidism was marked by no progression to ophthalmopathy. Thyroid ultrasound, orbital computed tomography, clinical symptoms, and serum thyroxine and TRAb underpinned diagnoses. Amplification targeted TCR beta CDR3 regions from RNA transcripts. A first-round RT-PCR of the TCR CDR3 used the HTBI primer set. TCRdb processed the multiplex PCR reads anew with MiXCR; each CDR3 protein has one entry. The sample records approximately 710,000 distinct CDR3 sequences, 17% being singletons. The data stem from a study of T cells in Graves' hyperthyroidism and ophthalmopathy. Findings of the study overall: Appearing also in blood were most of the thyroid clonotypes expanded above 0.001.

The sample consisted of blood. This clonotype originated in a man aged 50 to 59 with Graves' hyperthyroidism. The rearrangement uses TRBV6-5 and TRBJ1-2; D is undetermined. The CDR3 region is CASSYGPTLGYTF. Here the CDR3 DNA reads TGTGCCAGCAGTTACGGGCCGACTTTGGGCTACACCTTC.